Below, 3 T cell receptor beta chains from the same sample are listed, as sequenced in a study of T cells in Graves' hyperthyroidism and ophthalmopathy. Amplification of TCR beta CDR3 regions was performed using RNA transcripts as template. First-round RT-PCR of the TCR CDR3 relied on the HTBI primer set. Using its own MiXCR run on the multiplex PCR reads, TCRdb lists one record per CDR3 protein. The table records under 400,000 distinct CDR3 sequences, 13% to 15% of them present only once. What was sequenced was blood. The receptors stem from a woman aged 60-75 years with Graves' ophthalmopathy.

This clonotype has at least ten counts. V usage is TRBV7-9 and J usage is TRBJ1-5; 8 bases line up with TRBD1. This CDR3 is built from 14 residues. V shed 5 bases and J 3 bases; nucleotides not matched to a gene: 3. Germline V lookup: CDR1 SEHNR, CDR2 FQNEAQ (reference sequence). The CDR3 nucleotides read TGTGCCAGCAGCACAGGGGGTTCCAATCAGCCCCAGCATTTT. This translates into CASSTGGSNQPQHF.

This clonotype occurred many times. V is TRBV7-9 and J is TRBJ2-2; possible D gene TRBD2, 6 bases. The germline CDR1 and CDR2 sequences are SEHNR and FQNEAQ (reference sequence). V was clipped by 1 base and J by 1 base, with 10 bases between them. There are 16 residues in the CDR3. CDR3 in DNA: TGTGCCAGCAGCTTAGAGTGGCGGGAGAACACCGGGGAGCTGTTTTTT. Amino acids: CASSLEWRENTGELFF.

This clonotype was observed at least ten times. The rearrangement joins TRBV12-3 or TRBV12-4 to TRBJ2-3; perhaps TRBD1 as D (6 bases). The CDR3 runs 13 residues. Trimming left V 6 bases short and J 6 bases short, with 13 bases between. The CDR3 DNA is TGTGCCAGCAGGTATAGCAGGGGTGATACGCAGTATTTT. This codes for CASRYSRGDTQYF.